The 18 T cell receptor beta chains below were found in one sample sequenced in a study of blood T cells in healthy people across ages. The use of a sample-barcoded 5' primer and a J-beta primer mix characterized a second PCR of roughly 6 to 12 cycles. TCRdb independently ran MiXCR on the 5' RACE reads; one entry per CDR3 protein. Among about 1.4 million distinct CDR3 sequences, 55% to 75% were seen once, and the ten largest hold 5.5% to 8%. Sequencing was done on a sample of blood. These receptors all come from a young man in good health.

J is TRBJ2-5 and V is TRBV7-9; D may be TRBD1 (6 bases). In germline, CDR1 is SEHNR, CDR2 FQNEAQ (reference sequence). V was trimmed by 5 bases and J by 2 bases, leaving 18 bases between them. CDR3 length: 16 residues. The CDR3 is CASSTSARTEQETQYF. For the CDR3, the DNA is TGTGCCAGCAGCACAAGCGCGAGGACAGAACAAGAGACCCAGTACTTC.

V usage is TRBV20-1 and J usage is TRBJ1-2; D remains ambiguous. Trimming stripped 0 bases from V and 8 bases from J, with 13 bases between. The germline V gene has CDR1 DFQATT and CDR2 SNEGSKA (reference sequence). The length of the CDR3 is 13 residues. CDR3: CSARDIAGRGYTF. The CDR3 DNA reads TGCAGTGCTAGAGATATAGCGGGTCGGGGCTACACCTTC.

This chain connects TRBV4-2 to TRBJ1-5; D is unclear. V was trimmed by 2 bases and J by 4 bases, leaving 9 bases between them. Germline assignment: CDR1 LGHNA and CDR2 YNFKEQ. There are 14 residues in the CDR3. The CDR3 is CASSQYDRNQPQHF. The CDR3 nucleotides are TGTGCCAGCAGCCAATACGATCGAAATCAGCCCCAGCATTTT.

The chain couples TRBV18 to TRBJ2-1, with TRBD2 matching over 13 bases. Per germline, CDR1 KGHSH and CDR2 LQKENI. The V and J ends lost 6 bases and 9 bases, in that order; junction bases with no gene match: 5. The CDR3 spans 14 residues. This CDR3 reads CASSTSGGAVEQFF. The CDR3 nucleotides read TGTGCCAGCTCTACTAGCGGGGGGGCCGTTGAGCAGTTCTTC.

The CDR3 coding sequence is TGTGCCAGCAGTTTCCGGTTATCGGGTTCCACTGAAGCTTTCTTT. Protein: CASSFRLSGSTEAFF. The V call is TRBV28, the J call TRBJ1-1; D unresolved. This CDR3 contains 15 residues. Germline V CDR1 and CDR2: MDHEN, SYDVKM. Trimming shortened V by 3 bases and J by 4 bases, and 15 bases separated the two germline ends.

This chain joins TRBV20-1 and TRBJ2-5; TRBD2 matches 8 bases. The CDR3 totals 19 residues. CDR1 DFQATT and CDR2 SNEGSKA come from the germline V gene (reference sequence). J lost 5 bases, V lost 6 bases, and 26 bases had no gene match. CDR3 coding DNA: TGCAGTGCAAAAAGGAGTAGTTTCCCGGGACTAGGTCATGGGGAGACCCAGTACTTC. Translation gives CSAKRSSFPGLGHGETQYF.

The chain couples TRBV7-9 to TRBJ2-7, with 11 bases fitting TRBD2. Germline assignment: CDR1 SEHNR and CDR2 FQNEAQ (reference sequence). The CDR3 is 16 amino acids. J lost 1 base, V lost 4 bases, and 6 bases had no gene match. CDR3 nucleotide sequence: TGTGCCAGCAGCTCCGACCTAGCGGGAGGATCCTACGAGCAGTACTTC. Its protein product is CASSSDLAGGSYEQYF.

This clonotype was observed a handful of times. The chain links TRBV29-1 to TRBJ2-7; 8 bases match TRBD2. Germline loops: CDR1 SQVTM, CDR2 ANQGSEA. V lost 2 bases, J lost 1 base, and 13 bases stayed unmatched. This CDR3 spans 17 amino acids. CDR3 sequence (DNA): TGCAGCGTTGAAAGTTTTTCAGAGGGACTAGAATCCTACGAGCAGTACTTC. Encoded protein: CSVESFSEGLESYEQYF.

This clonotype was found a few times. The CDR3 coding sequence is TGCAGTGCTACTGGACTAGAAGTCTCCTACGAGCAGTACTTC. Its protein is CSATGLEVSYEQYF. This chain uses TRBV20-1 with TRBJ2-7; 7 nucleotides align to TRBD2. The CDR3 extends over 14 amino acids. The junction had 6 bases not matched to a gene; V was cut back by 4 bases and J by 0 bases. Germline-derived CDR1 and CDR2 are DFQATT and SNEGSKA (reference sequence).

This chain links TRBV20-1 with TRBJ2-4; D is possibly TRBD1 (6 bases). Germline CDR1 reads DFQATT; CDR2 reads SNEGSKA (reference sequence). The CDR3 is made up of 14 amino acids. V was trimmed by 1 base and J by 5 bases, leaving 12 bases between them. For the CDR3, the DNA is TGCAGTGCTAGAGCCCTACAGGGACAAAACATTCAGTACTTC. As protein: CSARALQGQNIQYF.

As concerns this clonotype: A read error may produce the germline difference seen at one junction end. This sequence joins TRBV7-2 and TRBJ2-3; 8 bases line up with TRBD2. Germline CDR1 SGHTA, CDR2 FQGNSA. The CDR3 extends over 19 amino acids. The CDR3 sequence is CASSWGPGLGDSSIDTQYF. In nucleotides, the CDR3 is TGTGCCAGCAGCTGGGGGCCGGGACTAGGCGACTCTAGCATAGATACGCAGTATTTT.

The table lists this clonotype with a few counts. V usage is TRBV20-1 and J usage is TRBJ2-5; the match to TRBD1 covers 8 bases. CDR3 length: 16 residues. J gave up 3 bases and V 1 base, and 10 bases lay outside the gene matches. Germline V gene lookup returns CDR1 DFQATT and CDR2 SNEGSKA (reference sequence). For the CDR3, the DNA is TGCAGTGCTAGAGGGCGTTTAAACAGGGGGAAAGAGACCCAGTACTTC. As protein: CSARGRLNRGKETQYF.

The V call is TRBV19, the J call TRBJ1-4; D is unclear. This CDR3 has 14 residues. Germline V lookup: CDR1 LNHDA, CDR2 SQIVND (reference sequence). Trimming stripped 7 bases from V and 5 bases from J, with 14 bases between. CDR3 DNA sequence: TGTGCCAGTAACAACCCTGGGCAAAATGAAAAACTGTTTTTT. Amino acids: CASNNPGQNEKLFF.

The CDR3 region has the DNA TGCGCCAGCAGCCAAGCTCACAGGGGTGTTTACGAGCAGTACTTC. Translating gives CASSQAHRGVYEQYF. This chain joins TRBV4-3 and TRBJ2-5, with 7 bases identical to TRBD1. The J call may be incorrect, as the DNA end agrees better with TRBJ2-7. This CDR3 spans 15 amino acids. Germline lookup yields CDR1 LGHNA and CDR2 YSLEER.

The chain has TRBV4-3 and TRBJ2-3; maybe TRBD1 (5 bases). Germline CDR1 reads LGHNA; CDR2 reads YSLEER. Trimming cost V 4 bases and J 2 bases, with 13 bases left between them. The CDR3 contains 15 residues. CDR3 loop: CASSPPTDSTDTQYF. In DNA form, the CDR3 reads TGCGCCAGCAGCCCCCCGACAGACTCCACAGATACGCAGTATTTT.

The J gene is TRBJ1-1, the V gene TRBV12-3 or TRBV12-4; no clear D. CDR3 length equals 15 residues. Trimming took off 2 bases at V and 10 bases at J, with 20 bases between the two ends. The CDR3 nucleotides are TGTGCCAGCAGTTTACTGGATCTGGGAGTTGACGGAGCTTTCTTT. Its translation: CASSLLDLGVDGAFF.

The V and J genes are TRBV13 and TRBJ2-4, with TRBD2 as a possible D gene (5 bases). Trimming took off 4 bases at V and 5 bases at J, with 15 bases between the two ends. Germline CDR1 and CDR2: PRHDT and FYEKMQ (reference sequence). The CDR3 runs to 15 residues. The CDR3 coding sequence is TGTGCCAGCAGCTGGCTCGGGGTGGACCAAAACATTCAGTACTTC. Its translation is CASSWLGVDQNIQYF.

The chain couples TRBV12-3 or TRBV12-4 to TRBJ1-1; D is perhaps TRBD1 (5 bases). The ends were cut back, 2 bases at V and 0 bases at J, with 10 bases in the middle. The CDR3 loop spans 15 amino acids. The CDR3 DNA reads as TGTGCCAGCAGTTTATTCGGGGGGATGAACACTGAAGCTTTCTTT. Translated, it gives CASSLFGGMNTEAFF.